This T cell receptor (beta chain) was documented in a study of Graves' ophthalmopathy and Graves' hyperthyroidism. The CDR3 has 14 amino acids. Per germline, CDR1 LNHDA and CDR2 SQIVND (reference sequence). The V gene lost 4 bases and the J gene lost 7 bases, with 14 bases spanning the gap. Diagnoses were established from clinical symptoms, serum thyroxine, TRAb, thyroid ultrasound and orbital computed tomography. Amplification of TCR beta CDR3 regions used RNA transcripts. HTBI primers were used in a first-round RT-PCR, which preceded a second-round multiplex PCR. TCRdb processed the multiplex PCR reads anew with MiXCR; each CDR3 protein has one entry. The sample lists hundreds of thousands of distinct CDR3 sequences; around 40% were seen once.

The chain has TRBV19 and TRBJ1-5; D is perhaps TRBD1 (5 bases). Sequenced input: peripheral blood. The source of this sequence is an adult man with Graves' ophthalmopathy. The CDR3 sequence: CASSTAGRVQPQHF. The CDR3, as DNA: TGTGCCAGTAGTACCGCAGGCAGGGTGCAGCCCCAGCATTTT.